This passage covers 19 T cell receptor beta chains from one sample sequenced in a study of cytomegalovirus exposure and HLA in healthy donors. A multiplex PCR was run with 60 Vbeta primers and 13 Jbeta primers. Here immunoSEQ multiplex PCR was the method, and the copy in TCRdb shows in-frame clones only, minus some. Here the sample table reports 100,000 to 150,000 clones. Sequenced input: PBMCs. The receptors here all came from a woman between 35 and 50 years old in good health and CMV-seronegative.

The chain recombines TRBV7-8 with TRBJ2-5; TRBD1 aligns across 7 bases. This CDR3 is built from 14 residues. The J segment lost 1 base and the V segment lost 5 bases, leaving 4 bases of the junction unmatched. Per the germline V gene, CDR1 is SGHVS and CDR2 is FQNEAQ. The CDR3 nucleotides read TGTGCCAGCAGCACCGGGACAGTCCAAGAGACCCAGTACTTC. Its translation: CASSTGTVQETQYF.

This CDR3 is CASSVEPESSYEQYF. The CDR3 coding sequence is TGTGCCAGCAGCGTAGAGCCCGAAAGCTCCTACGAGCAGTACTTC. The chain links TRBV9 to TRBJ2-7; the D is unclear. This CDR3 is built from 15 residues. Per germline, CDR1 SGDLS and CDR2 YYNGEE. V gave up 0 bases and J gave up 0 bases, with 10 bases separating them. Supplemented by reference TRBV9 and TRBJ2-7, the full variable domain reads DSGVTQTPKHLITATGQRVTLRCSPRSGDLSVYWYQQSLDQGLQFLIQYYNGEERAKGNILERFSAQQFPDLHSELNLSSLELGDSALYFCASSVEPESSYEQYFGPGTRLTVT.

The chain couples TRBV27 to TRBJ2-7; D possibly corresponds to TRBD2 (5 bases). The V end lost 0 bases, the J end lost 5 bases, and 14 bases lay between the germline ends. CDR1 is MNHEY, CDR2 SMNVEV, per germline (reference sequence). CDR3 length equals 15 residues. CDR3 sequence reads: CASSLSIVAGDEQYV. The CDR3 DNA follows: TGTGCCAGCAGTTTATCGATCGTCGCGGGCGACGAGCAGTACGTC.

The chain carries TRBV5-1 and TRBJ1-1; D ambiguous. The CDR3 has 14 amino acids. With 4 bases removed from V and 0 bases from J, the gap between germline ends came to 10 bases. Germline loops: CDR1 SGHRS, CDR2 YFSETQ. CDR3 loop: CASSRLGMNTEAFF. The CDR3, as DNA: TGCGCCAGCAGCCGACTAGGCATGAACACTGAAGCTTTCTTT.

This chain links TRBV7-8 with TRBJ1-2, with 8 bases fitting TRBD1. This CDR3 is built from 13 residues. With 6 bases clipped from V and 12 bases from J, the junction kept 12 bases outside the gene matches. Germline values: CDR1 SGHVS, CDR2 FQNEAQ. In DNA form, the CDR3 reads TGTGCCAGCAGTTCGACGCGGCAGGGGGCACACACCTTC. The encoded protein is CASSSTRQGAHTF.

CDR3 in DNA: TGTGCCACCAGCAGTGACAATTCTAACTATGGCTACACCTTC. Amino acids: CATSSDNSNYGYTF. The rearrangement uses TRBV15 and TRBJ1-2; the D is unclear. There are 14 residues in the CDR3. V was pared by 3 bases and J by 0 bases, with 8 bases between. Germline V gene lookup returns CDR1 LNHNV and CDR2 YYDKDF (reference sequence).

The chain links TRBV7-2 to TRBJ1-1; D may be TRBD1 (5 bases). This CDR3 spans 16 amino acids. Germline values: CDR1 SGHTA, CDR2 FQGNSA. Trimming removed 5 bases from V and 8 bases from J, with 24 bases in between. The CDR3, as DNA: TGTGCCAGCAGCCGCGGACCGTTCCGGGGGAGGGAGGAAGCTTTCTTT. Amino acids: CASSRGPFRGREEAFF.

The V gene is TRBV28, the J gene TRBJ1-5; D ambiguous. Germline loops: CDR1 MDHEN, CDR2 SYDVKM. Trimming left V 3 bases short and J 2 bases short, with 2 bases between. The CDR3 loop spans 12 amino acids. CDR3 amino acids: CASSFGNQPQHF. The CDR3 DNA reads as TGTGCCAGCAGTTTCGGCAATCAGCCCCAGCATTTT. The full variable domain, completed using reference TRBV28 and TRBJ1-5, is DVKVTQSSRYLVKRTGEKVFLECVQDMDHENMFWYRQDPGLGLRLIYFSYDVKMKEKGDIPEGYSVSREKKERFSLILESASTNQTSMYLCASSFGNQPQHFGDGTRLSIL.

V usage is TRBV28 and J usage is TRBJ2-7; possibly TRBD1 for D (5 bases). Trimming pared 1 base from V and 6 bases from J, leaving 10 bases between. Germline loops: CDR1 MDHEN, CDR2 SYDVKM. The CDR3 contains 13 residues. In nucleotides, the CDR3 is TGTGCCAGCAGTTTATCTTCAGGGTTCGAGCAGTACTTC. This gives the protein CASSLSSGFEQYF.

Its frequency marks this clone as medium-sized. This chain joins TRBV11-2 and TRBJ1-1, with 9 bases fitting TRBD1. The length of the CDR3 is 14 residues. V shed 0 bases and J 5 bases; nucleotides not matched to a gene: 1. The V gene's germline CDR1 is SGHAT and CDR2 FQNNGV. CDR3 bases: TGTGCCAGCAGCTTAGAGGGGACAGGGACTGAAGCTTTCTTT. Its protein product is CASSLEGTGTEAFF.

This rearrangement joins TRBV5-1 to TRBJ1-5; D is perhaps TRBD1 (6 bases). Trimming left V 2 bases short and J 5 bases short, with 11 bases between. The CDR3 is 14 residues long. CDR1 is SGHRS, CDR2 YFSETQ, per germline. The CDR3 coding sequence is TGCGCCAGCAGCTTAGCAGGGGCGGATCAGCCCCAGCATTTT. This encodes CASSLAGADQPQHF.

The CDR3 spells CASSGTGTTAFF. The DNA for the CDR3 is TGTGCCAGCAGCGGGACCGGGACTACGGCTTTCTTT. This chain links TRBV9 with TRBJ1-1; a possible D gene is TRBD1 (5 bases). This CDR3 is 12 amino acids long. Trimming shortened V by 3 bases and J by 11 bases, and 14 bases separated the two germline ends. CDR1 and CDR2 (germline): SGDLS, YYNGEE.

The V gene is TRBV10-3, the J gene TRBJ1-1; the match to TRBD1 covers 8 bases. V lost 10 bases, J lost 4 bases, and 11 bases stayed unmatched. Germline CDR1 and CDR2: ENHRY and SYGVKD. The CDR3 length is 14 residues. Written as DNA, the CDR3 is TGTGCCAACGCAAGGGGACAGGAGAGCACTGAAGCTTTCTTT. Residues: CANARGQESTEAFF.

This chain's CDR3 is CASSPGTARGWDEKLFF. Here the CDR3 DNA reads TGTGCCAGCAGCCCCGGGACAGCCCGGGGATGGGATGAAAAACTGTTTTTT. This chain uses TRBV9 with TRBJ1-4; the match to TRBD1 covers 7 bases. CDR3 length: 17 amino acids. Germline CDR1 is SGDLS and CDR2 is YYNGEE. V gave up 4 bases and J gave up 6 bases; unmatched junction bases: 15.

J is TRBJ1-2 and V is TRBV5-1; 8 positions agree with TRBD1. V gave up 2 bases and J gave up 5 bases; unmatched junction bases: 2. Germline values: CDR1 SGHRS, CDR2 YFSETQ. This CDR3 has 13 amino acids. This chain's CDR3 is CASSFGQGYGYTF. In nucleotides, the CDR3 is TGCGCCAGCAGCTTTGGACAGGGATATGGCTACACCTTC. Filled out from reference TRBV5-1 and TRBJ1-2, the complete variable domain reads KAGVTQTPRYLIKTRGQQVTLSCSPISGHRSVSWYQQTPGQGLQFLFEYFSETQRNKGNFPGRFSGRQFSNSRSEMNVSTLELGDSALYLCASSFGQGYGYTFGSGTRLTVV.

The J gene is TRBJ1-4, the V gene TRBV28; TRBD1 matches at 10 bases. Germline trimming cut 4 bases from V and 8 bases from J; bases unmatched to any gene: 7. CDR1 is MDHEN, CDR2 SYDVKM, per germline. There are 15 residues in the CDR3. The CDR3 is CASSSLGQGSEKLFF. In DNA form, the CDR3 reads TGTGCCAGCAGTTCCCTGGGACAGGGGAGCGAAAAACTGTTTTTT.

The V and J genes are TRBV7-2 and TRBJ2-1; 12 bases are shared with TRBD1. Germline V gives CDR1 SGHTA, CDR2 FQGNSA. The CDR3 consists of 12 residues. The V gene end was trimmed by 3 bases and the J gene end by 15 bases; junction bases not matched to a gene: 3. For the CDR3, the DNA is TGTGCCAGCAGCTTCGGGACAGGGGGCTTGTTCTTC. Translating it yields CASSFGTGGLFF.

Remarks on this clone: This sample includes further DNA sequences coding for the same CDR3. V gene TRBV18 combines with J gene TRBJ2-5, with 7 bases that match TRBD1. The CDR3 consists of 13 residues. The V gene's germline CDR1 is KGHSH and CDR2 LQKENI. Germline trimming cut 3 bases from V and 2 bases from J; bases unmatched to any gene: 0. The CDR3 here is CASSPGQQETQYF. CDR3 in DNA: TGTGCCAGCTCACCGGGACAGCAAGAGACCCAGTACTTC.

The chain is built from TRBV6-5 and TRBJ2-2; unclear D gene. V was pared by 6 bases and J by 3 bases, with 8 bases between. The CDR3 consists of 13 residues. Germline-derived CDR1 and CDR2 are MNHEY and SVGAGI. The CDR3 spells CASRGRDTGELFF. The CDR3 DNA reads as TGTGCCAGCAGGGGCCGAGACACCGGGGAGCTGTTTTTT.